A single sample is the source of the 5 T cell receptor beta chains below, sequenced in a study of tumor-infiltrating lymphocytes in primary liver carcinoma (dated by TCRdb to about 2017). Without any cell sorting, total RNA and DNA were co-extracted from about 20-30 mg of bulk tissue using the AllPrep DNA/RNA mini kit. TCRdb names Illumina HiSeq 2500 as the instrument used. Using a constant-region primer and ProtoScript II reverse transcriptase, TCRbeta-specific cDNA was reverse-transcribed from approximately 0.55 ug total RNA. Three nested multiplex PCR rounds, following a slightly modified ARM-PCR procedure, were used to build the TCRbeta libraries. Each of the first two PCR rounds ran for roughly 11 cycles and used multiplex TRBV1-TRBV30 forward primers together with a Cbeta reverse primer. TCRdb took the public reads, trimmed them with fastp at Q25, ran MiXCR for clone calling and kept in-frame beta chains. Merged by CDR3 protein, the rows form single entries marked with the most common genes and DNA. Across this sample there are 60,000 to 90,000 distinct CDR3 sequences, with roughly 69% seen only once. The ten largest clonotypes hold around a quarter of the sample.

The sequenced sample was liver tumor tissue from sampling region 4. What this sample's cell subset or site label stands for: tumor region T4, right-lateral pole. The receptors come from a man aged 40-49 years with primary liver carcinoma and hepatitis B virus infection.

This clonotype was seen just once. A read error may explain this, as a much larger clone is one base away. V gene TRBV7-9 combines with J gene TRBJ2-1, with D possibly matching TRBD2 (6 bases). The germline V and J ends were trimmed by 5 bases and 9 bases, with 11 bases remaining between them. Germline loops: CDR1 SEHNR, CDR2 FQNEAQ (reference sequence). This CDR3 contains 12 residues. This CDR3 is CASSTMGGEQFF. DNA for the CDR3: TGTGCCAGCAGCACTATGGGGGGTGAGCAGTTCTTC.

Comment on this clonotype: Mismatch with germline at one junction end may stem from a read error. The CDR3 nucleotides read TGTGCCAGCAGCTCCGCTGTGACTTTCGTGGGAGATACGAAGTATTTT. This encodes CASSSAVTFVGDTKYF. The gene calls are TRBV28 and TRBJ2-3; the D gene is possibly TRBD2 (5 bases). The germline V gene encodes CDR1 MDHEN and CDR2 SYDVKM. There are 16 residues in the CDR3.

This clonotype was recorded at least ten times. The genes are TRBV4-1 and TRBJ2-2; 7 bases line up with TRBD1. The CDR3 runs 15 residues. Germline CDR1 reads MGHRA; CDR2 reads YSYEKL. The trim removed 4 bases at V and 6 bases at J, leaving 8 bases unmatched. CDR3 DNA: TGCGCCAGCAGCCTGAGACAGGGAGAAGCCGGGGAGCTGTTTTTT. It yields the protein CASSLRQGEAGELFF.

The sample holds a few counts of this clonotype. A much larger clone lies a single base off, so this may be a read error. The chain uses TRBV6-4 and TRBJ2-1, with D perhaps TRBD1 (5 bases). Germline V CDR1 and CDR2: MRHNA, SNTAGT. This CDR3 has 13 residues. CDR3 DNA: TGTGCCAGCGGTGACTCGGACAACAATGAGCAGTTCTTC. Its translation: CASGDSDNNEQFF.

V gene TRBV12-3 or TRBV12-4 combines with J gene TRBJ2-1; TRBD1 agrees at 7 bases. V dropped 6 bases and J dropped 14; count of bases not matched to a gene: 13. The CDR3 contains 13 residues. The CDR3 DNA is TGTGCCAGCAGCACAGGGGAAATCCATGATGAGTTCTTC. Translated, it gives CASSTGEIHDEFF.